This section outlines one T cell receptor (beta chain) sequence together with its context. The data originate from a study of blood T cell repertoires in COVID-19. Study at large: T cells, B-cell-depleted T cells, or PBMCs supplied cDNA or gDNA.

The ends lost 1 base at V and 7 bases at J; junction bases unmatched: 4. Germline V gene sequence: CDR1 GTSNPN, CDR2 SVGIG (reference sequence). The CDR3 consists of 14 residues. Original handling: It was from reference gene primer amplification that nucleated cell counts were estimated. The table came from immunoSEQ multiplex PCR; TCRdb's copy has only in-frame clones and leaves some out. D and trimming come from the DNA, and the V and J calls and clone size come from that table. The table records 80,000 or so clones, roughly 79% of them present only once. This TCR came from an elderly man with acute or convalescent COVID-19. Sequencing used peripheral blood. The gene calls are TRBV30 and TRBJ1-4, with 9 bases aligning to TRBD1. The CDR3 region has the DNA TGTGCCTGGAGTGAGGACAGGGGCCTTGAAAAACTGTTTTTT. Its translation: CAWSEDRGLEKLFF.